Listed here are 7 T cell receptor beta chains from one sample, sequenced in a study of OX40 agonist ivuxolimab in advanced cancers. Libraries were prepared by immunoSEQ multiplex PCR; TCRdb keeps only in-frame clonotypes and omits some of them. The repertoire holds 130,000 or so clones, 90% to 95% seen once, with roughly 1% in the top ten. The sequences come from CD4+ or CD8+ T cells sorted from blood, collected in a trial of the OX40 agonist ivuxolimab. The receptors shown here come from an adult with an advanced solid tumor such as melanoma, head and neck, liver or kidney cancer.

V and J are TRBV30 and TRBJ2-7; no definite D call. CDR3 length: 12 residues. Germline loops: CDR1 GTSNPN, CDR2 SVGIG (reference sequence). The V gene lost 4 bases and the J gene lost 3 bases, with 10 bases spanning the gap. CDR3 amino acids: CAWTVSGYEQYF. DNA for the CDR3: TGTGCCTGGACCGTGTCGGGCTACGAGCAGTACTTC.

This rearrangement joins TRBV11-1 to TRBJ2-1; 15 bases agree with TRBD2. Germline V gene data show CDR1 as SGHAT and CDR2 as FQDESV (reference sequence). The CDR3 has 17 residues. The junction had 12 bases not matched to a gene; V was cut back by 7 bases and J by 8 bases. CDR3 sequence: CASISRTSGRAGDEQFF. CDR3 DNA sequence: TGTGCCAGCATCTCCAGGACTAGCGGGAGGGCCGGGGATGAGCAGTTCTTC.

The chain employs TRBV7-3 and TRBJ1-1; tentatively, D is TRBD1 (6 bases). Trimming stripped 4 bases from V and 0 bases from J, with 9 bases between. Germline CDR1 SGHTA, CDR2 FQGTGA. The length of the CDR3 is 14 residues. Written as DNA, the CDR3 is TGTGCCAGCAGCTGGGGGGCCCTGAACACTGAAGCTTTCTTT. Translating it yields CASSWGALNTEAFF.

The chain carries TRBV6-5 and TRBJ2-7; D unclear. Germline-derived CDR1 and CDR2 are MNHEY and SVGAGI. The CDR3 runs 12 residues. The V end was cut by 5 bases, the J end by 5 bases, with 10 bases between. The CDR3 here is CASSMTENEQYF. CDR3 nucleotide sequence: TGTGCCAGCAGTATGACGGAGAACGAGCAGTACTTC.

The V and J genes are TRBV10-3 and TRBJ2-1; the D call may be TRBD1 or TRBD2 (5 bases each). The CDR3 has 13 residues. Trimming removed 7 bases from V and 4 bases from J, with 11 bases in between. Germline assignment: CDR1 ENHRY and CDR2 SYGVKD. The CDR3 reads CAITRDQYNEQFF. The DNA of the CDR3 is TGTGCCATCACTCGGGACCAGTACAATGAGCAGTTCTTC.

V usage is TRBV4-3 and J usage is TRBJ1-3; D is possibly TRBD1 (6 bases). Trimming left V 1 base short and J 8 bases short, with 15 bases between. There are 15 residues in the CDR3. Germline CDR1 and CDR2: LGHNA and YSLEER. The DNA for the CDR3 is TGCGCCAGCAGCCAAGGACAGGAAAGTTGGGACACCATATATTTT. It yields the protein CASSQGQESWDTIYF.

The genes are TRBV5-1 and TRBJ2-6; D remains unclear. V was trimmed by 0 bases and J by 0 bases, leaving 7 bases between them. Germline-derived CDR1 and CDR2 are SGHRS and YFSETQ. The CDR3 is made up of 16 amino acids. The CDR3 DNA follows: TGCGCCAGCAGCTTGGTAGGCAGCTCTGGGGCCAACGTCCTGACTTTC. Its translation: CASSLVGSSGANVLTF.